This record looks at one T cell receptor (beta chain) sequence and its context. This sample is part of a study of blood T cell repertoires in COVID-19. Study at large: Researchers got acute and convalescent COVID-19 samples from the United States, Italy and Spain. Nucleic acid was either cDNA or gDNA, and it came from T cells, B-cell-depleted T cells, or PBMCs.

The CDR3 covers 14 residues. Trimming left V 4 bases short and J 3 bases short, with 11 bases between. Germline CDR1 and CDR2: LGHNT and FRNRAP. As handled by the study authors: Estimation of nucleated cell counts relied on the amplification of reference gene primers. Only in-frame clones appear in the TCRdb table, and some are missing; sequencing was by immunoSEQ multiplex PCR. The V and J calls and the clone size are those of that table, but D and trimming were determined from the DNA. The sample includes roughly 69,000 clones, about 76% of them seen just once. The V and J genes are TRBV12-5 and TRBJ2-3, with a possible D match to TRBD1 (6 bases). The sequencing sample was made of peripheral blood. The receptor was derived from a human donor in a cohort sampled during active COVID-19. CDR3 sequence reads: CASGWGQGTDTQYF. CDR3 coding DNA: TGTGCTAGTGGTTGGGGGCAGGGAACAGATACGCAGTATTTT.